These 31 T cell receptor beta chains were all obtained from the same sample, sequenced in a study (dated by TCRdb to between 2015 and 2016). The receptor library was made with 5' RACE. Sequencer: Illumina MiSeq. In TCRdb, the public reads were trimmed at Q25 with fastp and aligned with MiXCR, with productive beta chains retained. Identical CDR3 protein sequences are pooled into one entry, listed with their most common genes and DNA. The sample table shows about 62,000 distinct CDR3 sequences, and approximately 31% are seen once. The ten largest clones represent approximately 2.2% of the sample. Sequencing was performed on tumor-infiltrating naive CD4+ T cells sorted from the breast tumor. The cell subset or site label, read with the paper, signifies: naive CD4+ T cells, CD4+CD45RA+CD25-. These receptor sequences come from a female donor with breast cancer.

This clonotype has just a few counts. Given the absence of the conserved phenylalanine or tryptophan at the CDR3 end, a read error is likely. The V and J genes are TRBV12-3 or TRBV12-4 and TRBJ1-6; D ambiguous. The CDR3 extends over 14 amino acids. The germline V and J ends were trimmed by 6 bases and 7 bases, with 13 bases remaining between them. The chain's CDR3 is CASRRESVNSPLHV. CDR3 nucleotides: TGTGCCAGCAGGCGGGAGTCAGTGAATTCACCCCTCCACGTT.

Only a few counts were recorded for this clonotype. The rearrangement uses TRBV5-5 and TRBJ2-7, with D hard to call. Trimming cost V 4 bases and J 3 bases, with 11 bases left between them. This CDR3 has 13 amino acids. Germline V lookup: CDR1 SGHKS, CDR2 YYEKEE (reference sequence). In DNA form, the CDR3 reads TGTGCCAGCAGCCGTCCGGGTATCTACGAGCAGTACTTC. Translating it yields CASSRPGIYEQYF.

Ten or more counts support this clonotype. This sequence joins TRBV28 and TRBJ2-1, with 7 bases lining up with TRBD2. There are 17 residues in the CDR3. The V gene's germline CDR1 is MDHEN and CDR2 SYDVKM. The ends lost 0 bases at V and 2 bases at J; junction bases unmatched: 7. The CDR3 loop reads CASSLWGGGITYNEQFF. The DNA for the CDR3 is TGTGCCAGCAGTTTATGGGGGGGAGGGATCACCTACAATGAGCAGTTCTTC.

The V and J genes are TRBV5-1 and TRBJ2-5; maybe TRBD2 (5 bases). Germline CDR1 SGHRS, CDR2 YFSETQ. This CDR3 contains 16 residues. V dropped 3 bases and J dropped 5 bases, with 20 bases sitting between them. In DNA, the CDR3 is TGCGCCAGCAGCTCCGGACTTTTTGGGTTAAGTGAGACCCAGTACTTC. Protein product: CASSSGLFGLSETQYF.

The chain uses TRBV7-2 and TRBJ2-2; D is unresolved. Trimming cost V 5 bases and J 2 bases, with 6 bases left between them. The germline V gene encodes CDR1 SGHTA and CDR2 FQGNSA. This CDR3 spans 13 amino acids. For the CDR3, the DNA is TGTGCCAGCAGCCATAGAAACACCGGGGAGCTGTTTTTT. This gives the protein CASSHRNTGELFF.

In this sample, this clonotype turned up many times. V usage is TRBV9 and J usage is TRBJ2-2; no clear D gene. Trimming took 2 bases from V and 3 from J, leaving 8 bases between them. The CDR3 covers 14 residues. Germline-derived CDR1 and CDR2 are SGDLS and YYNGEE. CDR3 amino acids: CASSVFWDTGELFF. CDR3 sequence (DNA): TGTGCCAGCAGCGTCTTCTGGGACACCGGGGAGCTGTTTTTT.

The V call is TRBV29-1, the J call TRBJ2-5; 7 positions match TRBD2. With 4 bases clipped from V and 0 bases from J, the junction kept 5 bases outside the gene matches. CDR3 length: 14 residues. The germline gives CDR1 SQVTM, CDR2 ANQGSEA. The CDR3 protein is CSVVPLADQETQYF. DNA of the CDR3: TGCAGCGTTGTCCCTCTAGCGGACCAAGAGACCCAGTACTTC.

This clonotype appeared a few times. A much larger clone differs by one base, so this may be a read error. This chain joins TRBV24-1 and TRBJ2-1; 11 nucleotides match TRBD2. J was trimmed by 7 bases and V by 3 bases; bases with no gene match: 7. This CDR3 has 16 residues. Germline CDR1 and CDR2: KGHDR and SFDVKD. The CDR3 here is CATSDPSGRTRNEQFF. The CDR3 region has the DNA TGTGCCACCAGTGATCCTAGCGGGAGGACCCGGAATGAGCAGTTCTTC.

This rearrangement joins TRBV12-3 or TRBV12-4 to TRBJ2-1; no clear D gene. Trimming took 2 bases from V and 9 from J, leaving 8 bases between them. The CDR3 length is 12 residues. Written as DNA, the CDR3 is TGTGCCAGCAGTTTATTTGGGTTTGAGCAGTTCTTC. Its translation is CASSLFGFEQFF.

The chain joins TRBV14 to TRBJ1-4, with D hard to call. Deletions cut 0 bases from V and 9 bases from J, with 14 bases between. The CDR3 covers 15 residues. Germline values: CDR1 SGHDN, CDR2 FVKESK. The CDR3 nucleotides read TGTGCCAGCAGCCAAGATAAGAGGACGAGGCAAAAACTGTTTTTT. Its translation: CASSQDKRTRQKLFF.

This rearrangement joins TRBV20-1 to TRBJ2-3, with 9 bases matching TRBD2. The CDR3 runs 14 residues. Germline V gene lookup returns CDR1 DFQATT and CDR2 SNEGSKA (reference sequence). V dropped 5 bases and J dropped 7; count of bases not matched to a gene: 10. CDR3 bases: TGCAGTGCTGCCGCTAGCGGGGTGCTTAATACGCAGTATTTT. This gives the protein CSAAASGVLNTQYF.

The sample holds many counts of this clonotype. The rearrangement joins TRBV5-1 to TRBJ1-5; D not resolved. Germline CDR1 reads SGHRS; CDR2 reads YFSETQ. Trimming stripped 1 base from V and 2 bases from J, with 10 bases between. The CDR3 contains 15 residues. CDR3 loop: CASSLSTGGNQPQHF. The CDR3, as DNA: TGCGCCAGCAGCTTGTCAACGGGCGGCAATCAGCCCCAGCATTTT.

This clonotype has a handful of counts. The chain combines TRBV5-1 with TRBJ1-1, with 8 bases matching TRBD1. The CDR3 loop spans 14 amino acids. The germline V gene has CDR1 SGHRS and CDR2 YFSETQ. The junction had 4 bases not matched to a gene; V was cut back by 3 bases and J by 3 bases. DNA of the CDR3: TGCGCCAGCAGCTCGACAGGGGACGACACTGAAGCTTTCTTT. Amino acid sequence: CASSSTGDDTEAFF.

CDR3 region: CASSRGQVNEQFF. DNA of the CDR3: TGTGCCAGCAGCCGGGGACAGGTGAATGAGCAGTTCTTC. This chain joins TRBV12-3 or TRBV12-4 and TRBJ2-1, with 8 nucleotides matching TRBD1. With V trimmed by 6 bases and J by 7 bases, 5 bases remained unmatched. CDR3 length equals 13 residues.

A word on this clonotype: A much more abundant neighbour one base away suggests this may be a read error. This chain connects TRBV10-3 to TRBJ1-1; 10 bases map to TRBD1. There are 15 residues in the CDR3. Germline V CDR1 and CDR2: ENHRY, SYGVKD. V lost 5 bases, J lost 0 bases, and 3 bases stayed unmatched. For the CDR3, the DNA is TGTGCCATCAGTATGGGACAGGGGATGAACACTGAAGCTTTCTTT. Its translation: CAISMGQGMNTEAFF.

On this clonotype: One end of the junction does not line up with germline, which may come from a read error. The rearrangement joins TRBV6-1 to TRBJ1-1; D possibly corresponds to TRBD1 (6 bases). Germline V lookup: CDR1 MNHNS, CDR2 SASEGT. This CDR3 is 13 amino acids long. The CDR3 nucleotides read TGTGCCAGCAGCACCGGACAGAGGCTTGAAGCTTTCTTC. It translates to CASSTGQRLEAFF.

This clonotype has more than one count but fewer than ten. This could be a read error, since a much larger clone is one nucleotide away. This chain joins TRBV6-1 and TRBJ2-3, with 13 bases that match TRBD2. This CDR3 comprises 19 residues. Unmatched junction bases numbered 11, after V lost 4 bases and J lost 1 base. CDR1 MNHNS and CDR2 SASEGT come from the germline V gene. The DNA of the CDR3 is TGTGCCAGCAGTGGTACTAGCGGGGGGGCCCTGTGGGGCACAGATACGCAGTATTTT. Residues: CASSGTSGGALWGTDTQYF.

The chain links TRBV19 to TRBJ1-3; D is ambiguous. Germline CDR1 reads LNHDA; CDR2 reads SQIVND (reference sequence). CDR3 length: 17 residues. V lost 2 bases to trimming and J lost 0 bases, with 14 bases between them. This CDR3 reads CASSISPIGSSGNTIYF. The CDR3 DNA follows: TGTGCCAGTAGTATATCACCCATCGGCAGCTCTGGAAACACCATATATTTT.

To note about this clonotype: A read error is possible here, since a much larger clone lies one base away. V is TRBV25-1 and J is TRBJ1-1, with 7 bases identical to TRBD1. CDR3 length equals 14 residues. The germline V gene encodes CDR1 MGHDK and CDR2 SYGVNS. In DNA, the CDR3 is TGTACCAGCAGACCAAACAGGGGGAACACTGAAGCTTTCTTT. Its translation: CTSRPNRGNTEAFF.

This sequence joins TRBV5-1 and TRBJ2-2; 11 nucleotides line up with TRBD1. Germline CDR1 is SGHRS and CDR2 is YFSETQ. J lost 9 bases, V lost 3 bases, and 4 bases had no gene match. CDR3 length equals 14 residues. The CDR3 loop is CASSSRTGGRELFF. CDR3 DNA: TGCGCCAGCAGCTCCCGGACAGGGGGCAGGGAGCTGTTTTTT.

In its sample, this clonotype was seen once. The CDR3 ends on some other residue instead of the conserved phenylalanine or tryptophan, so this is likely a read error. The V call is TRBV9, the J call TRBJ2-5; D assignment may be TRBD1 or TRBD2 (5 bases each). The CDR3 runs to 15 residues. The V and J ends lost 0 bases and 5 bases respectively, with 14 bases between them. CDR1 is SGDLS and CDR2 is YYNGEE in the germline V gene. CDR3 DNA: TGTGCCAGCAGCGTAGGCGGACGGTGGGGGGAGACCCAGTACGTC. It encodes CASSVGGRWGETQYV.

At least ten counts were recorded for this clonotype. The chain recombines TRBV4-2 with TRBJ2-3; no clear D. There are 16 residues in the CDR3. The V gene lost 1 base and the J gene lost 0 bases, with 11 bases spanning the gap. Germline CDR1 reads LGHNA; CDR2 reads YNFKEQ. The CDR3 DNA reads TGTGCCAGCAGCCAAGTTTTTGCGGCTAGCACAGATACGCAGTATTTT. This codes for CASSQVFAASTDTQYF.

This clonotype turned up a few times. The V and J genes are TRBV5-1 and TRBJ2-1; D unclear. Between the trimmed V and J ends, which lost 3 bases and 4 bases, there was a span of 14 bases. The CDR3 is 15 residues long. Germline V lookup: CDR1 SGHRS, CDR2 YFSETQ. The CDR3 spells CASSSVGETYNEQFF. In DNA form, the CDR3 reads TGCGCCAGCAGCTCGGTTGGGGAAACTTACAATGAGCAGTTCTTC. Variable domain in full (rest from reference TRBV5-1 and TRBJ2-1): KAGVTQTPRYLIKTRGQQVTLSCSPISGHRSVSWYQQTPGQGLQFLFEYFSETQRNKGNFPGRFSGRQFSNSRSEMNVSTLELGDSALYLCASSSVGETYNEQFFGPGTRLTVL.

This clonotype showed up just a few times. The chain employs TRBV7-9 and TRBJ1-2; 7 positions agree with TRBD1. CDR3 length equals 14 residues. The germline gives CDR1 SEHNR, CDR2 FQNEAQ (reference sequence). V dropped 1 base and J dropped 8; count of bases not matched to a gene: 7. Here the CDR3 reads CASSLDGQGDGYTF. Here the CDR3 DNA reads TGTGCCAGCAGCTTAGACGGTCAGGGGGACGGCTACACCTTC. Together with reference TRBV7-9 and TRBJ1-2, the CDR3 gives the full variable domain: DTGVSQNPRHKITKRGQNVTFRCDPISEHNRLYWYRQTLGQGPEFLTYFQNEAQLEKSRLLSDRFSAERPKGSFSTLEIQRTEQGDSAMYLCASSLDGQGDGYTFGSGTRLTVV.

The gene calls are TRBV28 and TRBJ2-7; 11 bases line up with TRBD2. The CDR3 is 15 residues long. Germline CDR1 is MDHEN and CDR2 is SYDVKM. Trimming took 6 bases from V and 2 from J; bases not matched to a gene: 6. Written as DNA, the CDR3 is TGTGCCAGCAGCTCAGGGACTAGCGGAGCCTACGAGCAGTACTTC. Its translation is CASSSGTSGAYEQYF.

Concerning this clonotype: One base away lies a much larger clone, so this may be a sequencing read error. The chain links TRBV6-1 to TRBJ1-2; the D is unclear. V was pared by 3 bases and J by 8 bases, with 10 bases between. The CDR3 spans 12 residues. Germline CDR1 is MNHNS and CDR2 is SASEGT. The CDR3, as DNA: TGTGCCAGCAGTGAGCAGGTCATGGGCTACACCTTC. Translated: CASSEQVMGYTF.

V and J are TRBV5-1 and TRBJ2-1, with D possibly matching TRBD1 (5 bases). V dropped 5 bases and J dropped 6 bases, with 9 bases sitting between them. Germline V gene data show CDR1 as SGHRS and CDR2 as YFSETQ. There are 12 residues in the CDR3. CDR3 in amino acids: CASRATGNEQFF. The CDR3, as DNA: TGCGCCAGCAGGGCCACAGGCAATGAGCAGTTCTTC.

This chain joins TRBV30 and TRBJ2-1, with 8 nucleotides matching TRBD2. The CDR3 runs 11 residues. V was clipped by 3 bases and J by 15 bases; unmatched bases: 7. Germline lookup yields CDR1 GTSNPN and CDR2 SVGIG (reference sequence). The CDR3 DNA reads as TGTGCCTGGAGAAGGGAGCGGGAGTCGTTCTTC. Residues: CAWRRERESFF.

This clonotype has only a few counts. This may be a read error, as it is one base from a much larger clone. The rearrangement joins TRBV5-1 to TRBJ2-5; TRBD2 matches 7 bases. This CDR3 spans 14 amino acids. Germline V gives CDR1 SGHRS, CDR2 YFSETQ. The CDR3 protein is CTSSPGTTQETQYF. CDR3 bases: TGCACCAGCAGCCCCGGGACTACCCAAGAGACCCAGTACTTC.

This clonotype occurred a few times. This sequence may be a read error, since a much larger clone differs from it by one base. V gene TRBV9 combines with J gene TRBJ1-2; D might be TRBD1 (6 bases). The CDR3 totals 14 residues. CDR1 and CDR2 (germline): SGDLS, YYNGEE. The CDR3 sequence: CASSGTRGLYGYAF. The CDR3 DNA is TGTGCCAGCAGCGGGACGAGGGGGTTATATGGCTACGCCTTC.

This clonotype came up a few times. This chain links TRBV20-1 with TRBJ2-1, with 11 positions matching TRBD2. CDR1 and CDR2 from the germline V gene are DFQATT and SNEGSKA (reference sequence). V dropped 6 bases and J dropped 12; count of bases not matched to a gene: 16. This CDR3 is 15 amino acids long. The CDR3 here is CSASPGLAVSWGQFF. The CDR3 bases are TGCAGTGCCTCACCGGGACTAGCGGTCTCCTGGGGGCAGTTCTTC.